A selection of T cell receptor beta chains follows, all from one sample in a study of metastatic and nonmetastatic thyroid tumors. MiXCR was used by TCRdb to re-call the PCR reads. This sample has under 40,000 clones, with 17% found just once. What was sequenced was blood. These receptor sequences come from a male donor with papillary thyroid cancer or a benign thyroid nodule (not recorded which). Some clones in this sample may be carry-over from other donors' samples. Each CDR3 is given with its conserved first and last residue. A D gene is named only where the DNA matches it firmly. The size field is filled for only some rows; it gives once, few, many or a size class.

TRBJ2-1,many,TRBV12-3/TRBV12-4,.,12,CASSLNHNEQFF,TGTGCCAGCAGCCTGAACCACAATGAGCAGTTCTTC
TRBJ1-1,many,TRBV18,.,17,CASSPRRGSGVSEEAFF,TGTGCCAGCTCACCACGGAGGGGATCAGGGGTTTCTGAAGAAGCTTTCTTT
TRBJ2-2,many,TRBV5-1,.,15,CASSKSLGNTGELFF,TGCGCCAGCAGCAAGTCGTTAGGAAACACCGGGGAGCTGTTTTTT
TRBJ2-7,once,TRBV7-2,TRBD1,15,CASSKDRAKNYEQYF,TGTGCCAGCTCAAAGGACAGGGCAAAAAACTACGAGCAGTACTTC
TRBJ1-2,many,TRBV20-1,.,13,CSARNRDPYGYTF,TGCAGTGCCCGAAACAGGGACCCATATGGCTACACCTTC
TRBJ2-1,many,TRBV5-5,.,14,CASSLPPHINEQFF,TGTGCCAGCAGCTTGCCCCCCCATATAAATGAGCAGTTCTTC
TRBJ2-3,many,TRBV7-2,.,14,CASSLQTGTDTQYF,TGTGCCAGCAGCTTACAAACAGGCACAGATACGCAGTATTTT
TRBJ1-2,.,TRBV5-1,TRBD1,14,CASSLADRVDGYTF,TGCGCCAGCAGCTTGGCCGACAGGGTGGATGGCTACACCTTC
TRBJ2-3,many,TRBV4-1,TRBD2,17,CASSQYGLAGAADTQYF,TGCGCCAGCAGCCAATACGGACTAGCGGGAGCTGCGGATACGCAGTATTTT
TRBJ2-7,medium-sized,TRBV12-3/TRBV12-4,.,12,CASREGLGEQYF,TGTGCCAGCAGAGAAGGGCTCGGAGAGCAGTACTTC
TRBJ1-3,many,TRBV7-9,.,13,CASSRTVDFAIYF,TGTGCCAGCAGCAGGACAGTCGATTTTGCCATATATTTT
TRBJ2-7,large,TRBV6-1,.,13,CASSVGSREEQYF,TGTGCCAGCAGTGTCGGGAGCAGGGAAGAGCAGTACTTC
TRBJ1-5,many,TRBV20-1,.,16,CSARDSTVRGNQPQHF,TGCAGTGCTAGAGATTCAACAGTCCGCGGTAATCAGCCCCAGCATTTT
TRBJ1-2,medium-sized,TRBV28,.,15,CASSPGTEPNYGYTF,TGTGCCAGCAGTCCCGGGACGGAGCCAAACTATGGCTACACCTTC
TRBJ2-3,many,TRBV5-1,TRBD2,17,CASSWRGLAGVLDTQYF,TGCGCCAGCAGCTGGAGGGGCCTAGCGGGAGTTCTAGATACGCAGTATTTT
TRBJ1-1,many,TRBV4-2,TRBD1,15,CASSHGQGPMTEAFF,TGTGCCAGCAGCCACGGACAGGGCCCGATGACTGAAGCTTTCTTT
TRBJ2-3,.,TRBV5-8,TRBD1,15,CASSLEGQPTDTQYF,TGTGCCAGCAGCTTGGAGGGACAGCCCACAGATACGCAGTATTTT
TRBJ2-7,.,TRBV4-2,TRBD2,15,CASSQVTGGNHEQYF,TGTGCCAGCAGCCAAGTAACGGGGGGGAACCACGAGCAGTACTTC
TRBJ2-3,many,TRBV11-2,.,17,CASSLEILLPGTDTQYF,TGTGCCAGCAGCTTAGAGATTCTACTACCTGGCACAGATACGCAGTATTTT
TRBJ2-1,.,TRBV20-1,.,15,CSARDFRTPGNEQSF,TGCAGTGCTAGAGACTTCCGGACCCCTGGCAATGAGCAGTCCTTC
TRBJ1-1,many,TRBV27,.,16,CASSLALGAPGDEAFF,TGTGCCAGCAGTTTGGCCCTTGGAGCTCCTGGAGATGAAGCTTTCTTT
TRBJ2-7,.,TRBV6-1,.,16,CASSEVGRLSSYEQYF,TGTGCCAGCAGTGAAGTGGGACGACTAAGCTCCTACGAGCAGTACTTC
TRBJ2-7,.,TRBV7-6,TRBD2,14,CASTPRLAGVLQYF,TGTGCCAGCACCCCCCGACTAGCGGGGGTCTTGCAGTACTTC
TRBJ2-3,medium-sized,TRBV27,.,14,CASTGQNSTDTQYF,TGTGCCAGCACGGGACAAAACAGCACAGATACGCAGTATTTT
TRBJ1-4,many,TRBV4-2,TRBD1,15,CASSPGQGSNEKLFF,TGTGCCAGCAGCCCGGGACAGGGTTCTAATGAAAAACTGTTTTTT
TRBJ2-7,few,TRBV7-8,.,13,CASSLRGSYEQYF,TGTGCCAGCAGCTTGAGGGGCTCCTACGAGCAGTACTTC
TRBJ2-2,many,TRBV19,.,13,CALTSGRTGELFF,TGTGCCCTCACATCAGGTCGCACCGGGGAGCTGTTTTTT
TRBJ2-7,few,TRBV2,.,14,CASEVGPASDEQYF,TGTGCCAGCGAGGTCGGGCCCGCGAGTGACGAGCAGTACTTC
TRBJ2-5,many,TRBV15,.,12,CATSWGWETQYF,TGTGCCACCAGCTGGGGGTGGGAGACCCAGTACTTC
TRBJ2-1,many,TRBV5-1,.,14,CASSLGSSYNEQFF,TGCGCCAGCAGCTTGGGGAGCTCCTACAATGAGCAGTTCTTC
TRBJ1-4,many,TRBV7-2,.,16,CASSARYRDNNEKLFF,TGTGCCAGCAGCGCCCGTTACAGGGACAATAATGAAAAACTGTTTTTT
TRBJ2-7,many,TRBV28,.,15,CASSSTPMSSYEQYF,TGTGCCAGCAGTTCCACTCCAATGAGCTCCTACGAGCAGTACTTC
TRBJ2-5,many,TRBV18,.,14,CASSSIQAEETQYF,TGTGCCAGCTCATCGATACAGGCCGAGGAGACCCAGTACTTC
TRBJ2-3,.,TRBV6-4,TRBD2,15,CASSYSETSIDTQYF,TGTGCCAGCAGTTACTCGGAGACTAGCATAGATACGCAGTATTTT
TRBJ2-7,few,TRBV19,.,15,CASSTAAGAEGEPYF,TGTGCCAGTAGCACTGCCGCAGGGGCCGAGGGAGAGCCGTACTTC
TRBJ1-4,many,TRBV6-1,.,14,CASSDPGNVEKLFF,TGTGCCAGCAGTGACCCAGGCAATGTTGAAAAACTGTTTTTT
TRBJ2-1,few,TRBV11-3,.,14,CASSLGGEVREQFF,TGTGCCAGCAGCTTAGGGGGGGAGGTCCGGGAGCAGTTCTTC
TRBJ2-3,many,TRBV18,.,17,CASSNNRGALLTDTQYF,TGTGCCAGCTCAAATAACCGGGGGGCCCTTCTCACAGATACGCAGTATTTT
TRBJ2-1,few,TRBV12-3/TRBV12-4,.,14,CASSPDGSHNEQFF,TGTGCCAGCAGTCCCGATGGAAGTCATAATGAGCAGTTCTTC
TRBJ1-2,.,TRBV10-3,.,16,CAISEYPGGSPNGYTF,TGTGCCATCAGTGAGTACCCCGGTGGTTCTCCTAATGGCTACACCTTC
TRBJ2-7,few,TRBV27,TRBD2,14,CASSLRAGGYEQYF,TGTGCCAGCAGTTTACGAGCGGGGGGCTACGAGCAGTACTTC
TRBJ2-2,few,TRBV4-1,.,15,CASSQVNLNTGELFF,TGCGCCAGCAGCCAAGTTAACTTGAACACCGGGGAGCTGTTTTTT
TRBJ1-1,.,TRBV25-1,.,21,CASSPPILTEGQYWGSTEAFF,TGTGCCAGCAGTCCACCTATACTCACCGAGGGCCAGTACTGGGGGAGCACTGAAGCTTTCTTT
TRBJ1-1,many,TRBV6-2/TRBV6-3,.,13,CASSWVRNTEAFF,TGTGCCAGCAGTTGGGTTCGGAACACTGAAGCTTTCTTT
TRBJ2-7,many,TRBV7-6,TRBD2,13,CASSAPGGHEQYF,TGTGCCAGCAGCGCCCCGGGAGGTCACGAGCAGTACTTC
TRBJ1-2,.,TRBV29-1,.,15,CSVEVLGGLSYGYTF,TGCAGCGTTGAAGTACTGGGGGGGCTTAGCTATGGCTACACCTTT
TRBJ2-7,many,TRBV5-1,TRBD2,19,CASSSWTSGSGPGAYEQYF,TGCGCCAGCAGCTCCTGGACTAGCGGGAGCGGTCCGGGTGCCTACGAGCAGTACTTC
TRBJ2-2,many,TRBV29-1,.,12,CSAYRVIGELFF,TGCAGCGCCTACAGGGTAATCGGGGAGCTGTTTTTT